This paragraph reports one TCR beta chain. Its antigen is unknown. The CDR3 loop spans 17 amino acids. Germline V gives CDR1 SEHNR, CDR2 FQNEAQ (reference sequence). Unmatched junction bases numbered 12, after V lost 4 bases and J lost 6 bases. This PCR relied on a set of 60 Vbeta primers and 13 Jbeta primers. The protocol was immunoSEQ multiplex PCR, while the TCRdb copy is restricted to in-frame clones and leaves out a portion. The repertoire holds approximately 240,000 clones, with roughly 80% as singletons. Every donor was a healthy person donating bone marrow. When sampled, the donors appeared nominally healthy, though they likely had unrecorded immune exposures. This entry is derived from a study of cytomegalovirus exposure and HLA in healthy donors. Study-level results: Across all donors, roughly uniform sequencing depth was an assumption of the presence/absence analyses. What a later analysis showed was that several of the most significant clusters appeared linked to common viral pathogens.

The chain is built from TRBV7-9 and TRBJ2-3; the match to TRBD2 covers 11 bases. This clonotype was obtained from a woman aged 40 to 55 in good health and CMV-seropositive. The specimen was PBMCs. The CDR3 bases are TGTGCCAGCAGCTCGGGACTAGCGGAATTGTCAAGGGATACGCAGTATTTT. This codes for CASSSGLAELSRDTQYF.